This T cell receptor (beta chain) was retrieved from a study of Ad26.COV2.S vaccination and SARS-CoV-2 variants. Trimming removed 2 bases from V and 4 bases from J, with 9 bases in between. Per germline, CDR1 SGHNT and CDR2 YENEEA. The CDR3 consists of 13 residues. Treatment meaning: approximately 18 received Ad26.COV2.S at low or high dose, single or two shots; about 5 received placebo; per-sample allocation not given. Vaccine and placebo recipients were sampled on day 63 after the first injection. It was Wuhan-strain SARS-CoV-2 spike that the Ad26 vaccine vector expressed. Assay used: immunoSEQ multiplex PCR; TCRdb lists only in-frame clones, some missing. Of 400,000 to 450,000 clones in the sample, 92% are singletons; the top ten hold more than 1.5%. This clone was seen just once.

The sample was peripheral blood, taken in a trial of Ad26.COV2.S vaccine versus placebo. This receptor was identified in a person aged 18-65 years who received the Ad26.COV2.S COVID-19 vaccine or a placebo. The V call is TRBV11-3, the J call TRBJ2-7; unclear D gene. This CDR3 reads CASSLLVGYEQYF. CDR3 in DNA: TGTGCCAGCAGCTTACTCGTCGGGTACGAGCAGTACTTC.